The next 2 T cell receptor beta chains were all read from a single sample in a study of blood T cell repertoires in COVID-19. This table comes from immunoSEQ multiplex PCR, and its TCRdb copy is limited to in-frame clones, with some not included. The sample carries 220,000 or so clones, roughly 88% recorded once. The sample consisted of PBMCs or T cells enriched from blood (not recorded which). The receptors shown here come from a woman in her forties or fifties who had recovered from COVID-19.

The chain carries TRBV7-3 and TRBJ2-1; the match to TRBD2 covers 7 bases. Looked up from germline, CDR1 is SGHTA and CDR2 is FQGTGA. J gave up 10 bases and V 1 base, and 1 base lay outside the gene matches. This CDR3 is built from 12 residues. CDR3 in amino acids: CASSLNSGEQFF. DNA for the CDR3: TGTGCCAGCAGCTTAAATAGCGGGGAGCAGTTCTTC. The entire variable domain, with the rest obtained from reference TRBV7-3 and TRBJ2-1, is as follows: GAGVSQTPSNKVTEKGKYVELRCDPISGHTALYWYRQSLGQGPEFLIYFQGTGAADDSGLPNDRFFAVRPEGSVSTLKIQRTERGDSAVYLCASSLNSGEQFFGPGTRLTVL.

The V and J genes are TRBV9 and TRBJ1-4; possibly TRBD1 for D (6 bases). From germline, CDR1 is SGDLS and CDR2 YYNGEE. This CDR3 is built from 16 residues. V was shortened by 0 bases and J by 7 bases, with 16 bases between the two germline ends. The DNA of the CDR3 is TGTGCCAGCAGCGTAGGAAGGATGGGAGGGGGTGAAAAACTGTTTTTT. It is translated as CASSVGRMGGGEKLFF.